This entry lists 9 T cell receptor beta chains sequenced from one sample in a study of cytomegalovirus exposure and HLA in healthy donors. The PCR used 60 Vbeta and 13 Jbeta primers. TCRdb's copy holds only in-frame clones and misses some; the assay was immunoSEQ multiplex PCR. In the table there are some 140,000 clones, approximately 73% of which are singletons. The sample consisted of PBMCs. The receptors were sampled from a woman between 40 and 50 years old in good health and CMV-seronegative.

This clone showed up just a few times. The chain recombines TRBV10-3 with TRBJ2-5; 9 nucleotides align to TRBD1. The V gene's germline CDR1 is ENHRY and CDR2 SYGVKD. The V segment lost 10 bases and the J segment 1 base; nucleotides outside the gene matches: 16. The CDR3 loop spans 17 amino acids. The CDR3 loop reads CATCPGQGRHGQETQYF. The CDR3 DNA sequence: TGTGCCACTTGCCCGGGACAGGGCCGCCATGGCCAAGAGACCCAGTACTTC.

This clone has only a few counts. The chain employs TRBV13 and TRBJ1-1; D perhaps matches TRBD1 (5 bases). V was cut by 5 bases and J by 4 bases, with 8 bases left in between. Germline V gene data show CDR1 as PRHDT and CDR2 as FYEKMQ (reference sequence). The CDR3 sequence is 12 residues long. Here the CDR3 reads CASSQGLTEAFF. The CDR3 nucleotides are TGTGCCAGCAGCCAGGGACTCACTGAAGCTTTCTTT.

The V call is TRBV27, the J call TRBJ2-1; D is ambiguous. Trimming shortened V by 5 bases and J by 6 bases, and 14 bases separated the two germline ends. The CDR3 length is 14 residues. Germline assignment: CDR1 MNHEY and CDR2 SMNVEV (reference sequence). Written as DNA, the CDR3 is TGTGCCAGCAGTGCCTCTCCCGCAGGCAATGAGCAGTTCTTC. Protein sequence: CASSASPAGNEQFF.

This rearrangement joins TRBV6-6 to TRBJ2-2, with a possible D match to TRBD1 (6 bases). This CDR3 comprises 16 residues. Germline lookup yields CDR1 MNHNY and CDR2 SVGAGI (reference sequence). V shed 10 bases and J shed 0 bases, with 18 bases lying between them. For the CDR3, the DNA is TGTGCCACCAGACTCCGGGACACCGCGAACACCGGGGAGCTGTTTTTT. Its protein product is CATRLRDTANTGELFF.

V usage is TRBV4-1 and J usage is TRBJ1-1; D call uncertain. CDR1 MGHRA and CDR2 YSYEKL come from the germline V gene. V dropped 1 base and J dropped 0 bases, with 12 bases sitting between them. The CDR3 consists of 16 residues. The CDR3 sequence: CASSQVLRAMNTEAFF. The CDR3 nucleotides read TGCGCCAGCAGCCAAGTATTACGTGCGATGAACACTGAAGCTTTCTTT.

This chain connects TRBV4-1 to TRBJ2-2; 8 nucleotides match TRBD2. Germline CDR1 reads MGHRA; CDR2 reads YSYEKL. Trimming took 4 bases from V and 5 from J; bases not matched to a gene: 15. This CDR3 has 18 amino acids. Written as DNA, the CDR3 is TGCGCCAGCAGCCCGGGACTTAGGCAGCGGGGGATTACCGGGGAGCTGTTTTTT. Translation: CASSPGLRQRGITGELFF.

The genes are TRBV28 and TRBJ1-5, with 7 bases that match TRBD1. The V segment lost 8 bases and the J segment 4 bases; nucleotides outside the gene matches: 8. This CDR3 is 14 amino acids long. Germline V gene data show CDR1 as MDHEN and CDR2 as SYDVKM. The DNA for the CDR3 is TGTGCCAGCTTGATGACAGGGTTTAATCAGCCCCAGCATTTT. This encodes CASLMTGFNQPQHF.

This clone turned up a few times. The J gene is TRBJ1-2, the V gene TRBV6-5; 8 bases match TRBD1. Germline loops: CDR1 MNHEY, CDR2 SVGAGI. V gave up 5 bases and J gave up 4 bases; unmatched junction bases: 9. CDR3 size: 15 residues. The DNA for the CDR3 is TGTGCCAGCAGTCCAACCTCGACAGGGGCCTATGGCTACACCTTC. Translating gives CASSPTSTGAYGYTF.

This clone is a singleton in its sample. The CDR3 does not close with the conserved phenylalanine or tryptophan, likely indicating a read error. The CDR3 here is CASSVAALEQTYGYTL. The CDR3 bases are TGTGCCAGCAGCGTAGCAGCTTTGGAGCAGACCTATGGCTACACCCTC. V gene TRBV9 combines with J gene TRBJ1-2; D gene ambiguous. This CDR3 is 16 amino acids long. In germline, CDR1 is SGDLS, CDR2 YYNGEE. Trimming cost V 0 bases and J 4 bases, with 16 bases left between them.